This TCR beta chain was sequenced in a study of T cell responses to AZD1222 COVID-19 vaccine. Data came from immunoSEQ multiplex PCR; TCRdb stores just in-frame clones and leaves some out. The sample records 100,000 to 150,000 clones, around 91% being singletons. The germline CDR1 and CDR2 sequences are SGHNT and YYREEE (reference sequence). The CDR3 runs 13 residues. V lost 0 bases to trimming and J lost 7 bases, with 11 bases between them. The input for sequencing was peripheral blood, taken on day 0 of MenACWY control vaccination. The origin of this receptor is an adult in good health. The chain employs TRBV5-4 and TRBJ2-7; D gene unclear. The CDR3 is CASSLGTLGEQYF. The CDR3 coding sequence is TGTGCCAGCAGCTTGGGGACCTTAGGAGAGCAGTACTTC.